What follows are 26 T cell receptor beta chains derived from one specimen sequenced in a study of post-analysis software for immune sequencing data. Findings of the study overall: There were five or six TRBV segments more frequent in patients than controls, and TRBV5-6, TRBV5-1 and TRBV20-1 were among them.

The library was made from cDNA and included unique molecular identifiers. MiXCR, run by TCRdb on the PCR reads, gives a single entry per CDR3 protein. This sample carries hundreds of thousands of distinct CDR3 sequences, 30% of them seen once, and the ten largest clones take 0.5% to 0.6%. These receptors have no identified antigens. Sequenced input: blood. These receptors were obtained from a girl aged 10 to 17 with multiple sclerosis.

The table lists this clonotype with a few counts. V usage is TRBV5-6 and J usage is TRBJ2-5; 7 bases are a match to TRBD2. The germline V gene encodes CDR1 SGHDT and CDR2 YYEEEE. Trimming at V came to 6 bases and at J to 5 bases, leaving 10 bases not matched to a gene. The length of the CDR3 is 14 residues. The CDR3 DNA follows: TGTGCCAGCACAGCGGGGACCTTATACGAGACCCAGTACTTC. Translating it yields CASTAGTLYETQYF.

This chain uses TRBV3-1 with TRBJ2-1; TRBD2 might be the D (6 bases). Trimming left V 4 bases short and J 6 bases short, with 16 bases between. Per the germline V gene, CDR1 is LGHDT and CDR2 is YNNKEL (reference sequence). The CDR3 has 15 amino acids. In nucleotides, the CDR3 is TGTGCCAGCAGCCCCCTCGTCGGAGCGGGCAATGAGCAGTTCTTC. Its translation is CASSPLVGAGNEQFF.

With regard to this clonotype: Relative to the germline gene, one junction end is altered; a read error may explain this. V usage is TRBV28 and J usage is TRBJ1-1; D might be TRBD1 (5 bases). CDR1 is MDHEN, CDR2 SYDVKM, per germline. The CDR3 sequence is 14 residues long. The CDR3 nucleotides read TGTCCCAGCAGTTTTGCAGGGCGGAACACTGAAGCTTTCTTT. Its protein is CPSSFAGRNTEAFF.

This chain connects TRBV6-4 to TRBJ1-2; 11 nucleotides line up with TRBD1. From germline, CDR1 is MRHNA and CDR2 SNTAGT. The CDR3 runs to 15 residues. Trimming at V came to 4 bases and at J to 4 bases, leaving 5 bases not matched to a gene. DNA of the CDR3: TGTGCCAGCAGTGCCCGGACAGGGGGCATCTATGGCTACACCTTC. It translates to CASSARTGGIYGYTF.

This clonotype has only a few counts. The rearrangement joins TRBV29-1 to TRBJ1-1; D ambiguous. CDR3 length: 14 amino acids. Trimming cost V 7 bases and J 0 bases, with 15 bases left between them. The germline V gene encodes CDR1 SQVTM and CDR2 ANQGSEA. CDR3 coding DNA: TGCAGCGGTCCCTTACGGAGGATGAACACTGAAGCTTTCTTT. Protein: CSGPLRRMNTEAFF.

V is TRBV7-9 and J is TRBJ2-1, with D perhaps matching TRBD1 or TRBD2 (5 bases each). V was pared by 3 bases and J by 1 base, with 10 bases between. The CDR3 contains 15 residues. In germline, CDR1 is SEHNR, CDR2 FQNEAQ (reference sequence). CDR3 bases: TGTGCCAGCAGCTTGGGGACCGGGTCCTACAATGAGCAGTTCTTC. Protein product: CASSLGTGSYNEQFF.

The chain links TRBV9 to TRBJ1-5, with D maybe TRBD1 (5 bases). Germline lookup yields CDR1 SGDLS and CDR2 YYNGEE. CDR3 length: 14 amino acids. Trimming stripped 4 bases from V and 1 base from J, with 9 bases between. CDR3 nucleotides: TGTGCCAGCAGCCAGACAGTGAGCAATCAGCCCCAGCATTTT. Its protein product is CASSQTVSNQPQHF. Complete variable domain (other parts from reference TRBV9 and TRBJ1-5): DSGVTQTPKHLITATGQRVTLRCSPRSGDLSVYWYQQSLDQGLQFLIQYYNGEERAKGNILERFSAQQFPDLHSELNLSSLELGDSALYFCASSQTVSNQPQHFGDGTRLSIL.

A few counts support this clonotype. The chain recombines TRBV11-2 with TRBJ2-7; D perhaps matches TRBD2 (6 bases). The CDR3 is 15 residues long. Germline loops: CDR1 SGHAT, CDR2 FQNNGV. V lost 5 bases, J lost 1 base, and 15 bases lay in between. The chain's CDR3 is CASSQVASASYEQYF. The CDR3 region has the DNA TGTGCCAGCAGCCAGGTTGCTAGCGCGTCCTACGAGCAGTACTTC.

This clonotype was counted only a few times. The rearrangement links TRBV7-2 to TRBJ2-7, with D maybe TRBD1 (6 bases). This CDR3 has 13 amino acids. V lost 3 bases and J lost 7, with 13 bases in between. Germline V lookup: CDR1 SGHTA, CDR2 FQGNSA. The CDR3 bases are TGTGCCAGCAGCTTTAGTGGGGGCCGTGAGCAGTACTTC. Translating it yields CASSFSGGREQYF.

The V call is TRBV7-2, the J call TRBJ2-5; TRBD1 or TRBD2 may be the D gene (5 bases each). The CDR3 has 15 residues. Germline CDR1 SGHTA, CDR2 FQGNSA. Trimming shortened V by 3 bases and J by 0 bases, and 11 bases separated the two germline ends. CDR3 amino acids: CASSFARGHQETQYF. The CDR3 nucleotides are TGTGCCAGCAGCTTTGCACGGGGCCACCAAGAGACCCAGTACTTC.

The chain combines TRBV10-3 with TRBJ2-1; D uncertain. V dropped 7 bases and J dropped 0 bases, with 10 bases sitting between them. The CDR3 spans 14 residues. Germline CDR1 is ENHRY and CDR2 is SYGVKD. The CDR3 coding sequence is TGTGCCATCAATTCCGGTAGCTCCTACAATGAGCAGTTCTTC. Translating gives CAINSGSSYNEQFF.

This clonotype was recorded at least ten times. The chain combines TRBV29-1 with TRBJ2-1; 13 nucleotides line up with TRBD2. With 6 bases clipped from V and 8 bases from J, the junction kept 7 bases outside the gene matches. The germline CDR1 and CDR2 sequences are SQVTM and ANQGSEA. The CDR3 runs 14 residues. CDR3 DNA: TGCAGCGTGGAAACTAGCGGGAGGGCGGATGAGCAGTTCTTC. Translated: CSVETSGRADEQFF.

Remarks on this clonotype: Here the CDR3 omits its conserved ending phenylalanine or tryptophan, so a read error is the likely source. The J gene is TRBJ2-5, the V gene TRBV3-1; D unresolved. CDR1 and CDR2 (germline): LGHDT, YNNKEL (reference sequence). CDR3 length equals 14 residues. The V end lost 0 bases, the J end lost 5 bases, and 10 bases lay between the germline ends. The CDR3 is CASSQDAARETQYS. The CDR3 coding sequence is TGTGCCAGCAGCCAAGATGCGGCCCGGGAGACCCAGTACTCC.

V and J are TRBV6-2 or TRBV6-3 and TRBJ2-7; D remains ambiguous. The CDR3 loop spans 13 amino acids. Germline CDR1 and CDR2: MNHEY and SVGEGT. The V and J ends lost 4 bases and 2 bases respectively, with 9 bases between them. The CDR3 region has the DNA TGTGCCAGCAGTTTTGGCAAAACCTACGAGCAGTACTTC. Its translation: CASSFGKTYEQYF.

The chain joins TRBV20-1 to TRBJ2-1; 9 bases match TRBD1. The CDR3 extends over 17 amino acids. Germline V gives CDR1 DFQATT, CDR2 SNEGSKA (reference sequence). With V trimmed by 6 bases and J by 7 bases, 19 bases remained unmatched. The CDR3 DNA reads TGCAGTGCCGACCCGGGGTTGGCACAGGGGGCTCGGAATGAGCAGTTCTTC. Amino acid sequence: CSADPGLAQGARNEQFF.

Here the CDR3 DNA reads TGTGCCAGCAGTCACAAGGGGCTTGGCAATCAGCCCCAGCATTTT. Its protein product is CASSHKGLGNQPQHF. The chain carries TRBV28 and TRBJ1-5, with D possibly TRBD1 on 5 matching bases. The germline V gene encodes CDR1 MDHEN and CDR2 SYDVKM. The CDR3 sequence is 15 residues long. Trimming stripped 5 bases from V and 2 bases from J, with 13 bases between.

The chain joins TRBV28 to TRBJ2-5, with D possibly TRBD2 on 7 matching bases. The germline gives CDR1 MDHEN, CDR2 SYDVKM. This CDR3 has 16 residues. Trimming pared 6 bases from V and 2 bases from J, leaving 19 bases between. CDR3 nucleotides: TGTGCCAGCAGGGCGGGGGCCCCGATAATACAAGAGACCCAGTACTTC. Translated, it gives CASRAGAPIIQETQYF.

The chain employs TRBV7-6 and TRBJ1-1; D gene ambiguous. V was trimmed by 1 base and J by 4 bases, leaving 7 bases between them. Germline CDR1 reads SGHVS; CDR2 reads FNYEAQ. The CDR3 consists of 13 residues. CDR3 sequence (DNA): TGTGCCAGCAGCTTAGTTGTCTCCACTGAAGCTTTCTTT. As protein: CASSLVVSTEAFF.

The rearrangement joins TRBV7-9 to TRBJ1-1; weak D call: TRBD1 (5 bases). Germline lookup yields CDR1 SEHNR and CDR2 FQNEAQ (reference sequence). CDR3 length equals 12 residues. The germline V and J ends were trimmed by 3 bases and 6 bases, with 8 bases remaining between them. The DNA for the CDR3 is TGTGCCAGCAGCTTGGGGACGTCTGAAGCTTTCTTT. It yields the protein CASSLGTSEAFF.

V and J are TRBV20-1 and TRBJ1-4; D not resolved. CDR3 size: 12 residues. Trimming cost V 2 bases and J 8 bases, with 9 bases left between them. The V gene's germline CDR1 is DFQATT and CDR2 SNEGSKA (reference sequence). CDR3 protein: CSARRIDEKLFF. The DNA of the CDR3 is TGCAGTGCTAGACGCATAGACGAAAAACTGTTTTTT.

CDR3 sequence: CASSLSTGHPNYGYTF. CDR3 nucleotide sequence: TGCGCCAGCAGCTTGTCTACGGGACACCCGAACTATGGCTACACCTTC. The rearrangement links TRBV5-1 to TRBJ1-2; perhaps TRBD1 as D (6 bases). This CDR3 is 16 amino acids long. V was clipped by 1 base and J by 2 bases, with 15 bases between them. CDR1 is SGHRS and CDR2 is YFSETQ in the germline V gene.

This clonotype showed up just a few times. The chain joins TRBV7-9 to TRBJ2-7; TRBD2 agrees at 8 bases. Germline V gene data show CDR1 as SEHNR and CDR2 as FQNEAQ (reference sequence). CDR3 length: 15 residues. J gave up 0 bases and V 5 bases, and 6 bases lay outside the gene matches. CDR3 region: CASSRGGVLSYEQYF. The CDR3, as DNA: TGTGCCAGCAGCCGGGGGGGGGTCCTCTCCTACGAGCAGTACTTC.

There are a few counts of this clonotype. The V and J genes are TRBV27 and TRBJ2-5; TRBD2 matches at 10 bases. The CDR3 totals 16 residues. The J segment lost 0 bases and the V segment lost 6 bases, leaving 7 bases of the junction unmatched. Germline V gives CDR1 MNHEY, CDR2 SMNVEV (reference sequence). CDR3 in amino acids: CASSRTSGTYQETQYF. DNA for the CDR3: TGTGCCAGCAGCCGCACTAGCGGGACGTACCAAGAGACCCAGTACTTC.

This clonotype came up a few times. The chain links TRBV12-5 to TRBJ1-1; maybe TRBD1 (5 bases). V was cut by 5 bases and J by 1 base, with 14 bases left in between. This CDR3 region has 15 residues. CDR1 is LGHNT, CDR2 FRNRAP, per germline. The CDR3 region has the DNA TGTGCTAGTGGTAGGGACGGCCTCCCGAACACTGAAGCTTTCTTT. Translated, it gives CASGRDGLPNTEAFF. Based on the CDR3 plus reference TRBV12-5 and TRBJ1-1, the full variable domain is DARVTQTPRHKVTEMGQEVTMRCQPILGHNTVFWYRQTMMQGLELLAYFRNRAPLDDSGMPKDRFSAEMPDATLATLKIQPSEPRDSAVYFCASGRDGLPNTEAFFGQGTRLTVV.

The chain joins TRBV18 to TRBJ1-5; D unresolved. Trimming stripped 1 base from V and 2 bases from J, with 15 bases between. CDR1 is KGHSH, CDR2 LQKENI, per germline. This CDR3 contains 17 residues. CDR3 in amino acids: CASSPRGVGAGNQPQHF. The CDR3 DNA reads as TGTGCCAGCTCACCACGTGGGGTCGGAGCGGGCAATCAGCCCCAGCATTTT.

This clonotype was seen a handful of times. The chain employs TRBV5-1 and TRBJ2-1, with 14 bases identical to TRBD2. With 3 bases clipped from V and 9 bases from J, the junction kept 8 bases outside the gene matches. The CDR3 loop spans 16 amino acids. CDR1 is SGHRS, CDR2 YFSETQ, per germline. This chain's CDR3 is CASSSLTSGGAGEQFF. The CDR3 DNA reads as TGCGCCAGCAGCTCGCTGACTAGCGGGGGGGCCGGTGAGCAGTTCTTC.